This TCR beta chain was profiled in a study of breast tumors, draining lymph nodes, adjacent tissues. TCRdb reanalysed the multiplex PCR reads using MiXCR and keeps one entry per CDR3 protein. This table has some 230,000 distinct CDR3 sequences, roughly a third appearing once. V was trimmed by 5 bases and J by 1 base, leaving 9 bases between them. CDR3 length equals 14 residues. Looked up from germline, CDR1 is LNHDA and CDR2 is SQIVND (reference sequence). This clonotype occurred many times. Breast cancer patients provided tissue from their axillary draining lymph nodes. Sequencing used axillary lymph node tissue. The clonotype comes from a female donor with breast cancer. Some clones in this sample may be carry-over from other donors' samples. V is TRBV19 and J is TRBJ2-1, with D maybe TRBD2 (5 bases). CDR3 nucleotides: TGTGCCAGTAGTCCCGGACTGTCCTACAATGAGCAGTTCTTC. Its translation is CASSPGLSYNEQFF.